The 6 T cell receptor beta chains in this list originate from one sample, sequenced in a study of blood T cell repertoires in COVID-19. TCRdb's copy holds only in-frame clones and misses some; the assay was immunoSEQ multiplex PCR. The sample contains around 200,000 clones, over 80% of which appear only once. Sequenced input: peripheral blood. The receptor source for this set is a woman aged 40 to 50 with COVID-19, enrolled during active disease.

The chain links TRBV6-2 or TRBV6-3 to TRBJ1-1, with D hard to call. V was cut by 2 bases and J by 10 bases, with 14 bases left in between. Germline CDR1 MNHEY, CDR2 SVGEGT. The CDR3 totals 13 residues. CDR3 DNA: TGTGCCAGCAGTTACCGGAACAGCTTCGGAGCTTTCTTT. Translating it yields CASSYRNSFGAFF.

The V call is TRBV9, the J call TRBJ2-5; a weak D match, TRBD2 (6 bases). The CDR3 consists of 16 residues. The V gene's germline CDR1 is SGDLS and CDR2 YYNGEE. Deletions cut 0 bases from V and 5 bases from J, with 17 bases between. DNA of the CDR3: TGTGCCAGCAGCGTAGGTCAGCGGGCGGGTGGGGAGACCCAGTACTTC. Translating gives CASSVGQRAGGETQYF.

This sequence joins TRBV2 and TRBJ2-1; 13 bases are a match to TRBD2. There are 14 residues in the CDR3. The junction had 6 bases not matched to a gene; V was cut back by 9 bases and J by 7 bases. Germline V gives CDR1 SNHLY, CDR2 FYNNEI. The chain's CDR3 is CARGLAGARNEQFF. The CDR3 DNA reads as TGTGCCAGAGGACTAGCGGGGGCCAGGAATGAGCAGTTCTTC. Variable domain in full (rest from reference TRBV2 and TRBJ2-1): EPEVTQTPSHQVTQMGQEVILRCVPISNHLYFYWYRQILGQKVEFLVSFYNNEISEKSEIFDDQFSVERPDGSNFTLKIRSTKLEDSAMYFCARGLAGARNEQFFGPGTRLTVL.

This clone was counted between two and nine times. The V and J genes are TRBV10-2 and TRBJ1-3; weak D call: TRBD1 (6 bases). V lost 0 bases and J lost 0, with 9 bases in between. Germline V lookup: CDR1 WSHSY, CDR2 SAAADI. The CDR3 has 16 residues. CDR3 bases: TGCGCCAGCAGTGAGTCCCAGGGGCTCTCTGGAAACACCATATATTTT. This translates into CASSESQGLSGNTIYF.

V usage is TRBV6-5 and J usage is TRBJ2-1, with TRBD2 matching 11 bases. The CDR3 contains 15 residues. Trimming at V came to 4 bases and at J to 7 bases, leaving 6 bases not matched to a gene. Germline CDR1 MNHEY, CDR2 SVGAGI. In DNA, the CDR3 is TGTGCCAGCAGTTTAGCGGGGGGGCGGCCTAATGAGCAGTTCTTC. It specifies CASSLAGGRPNEQFF.

The V call is TRBV28, the J call TRBJ1-6, with a tentative D call TRBD1 (6 bases). Germline loops: CDR1 MDHEN, CDR2 SYDVKM. Trimming pared 2 bases from V and 7 bases from J, leaving 15 bases between. The length of the CDR3 is 16 residues. The chain's CDR3 is CASSLRGGPGNSPLHF. CDR3 sequence (DNA): TGTGCCAGCAGTTTAAGGGGGGGTCCAGGGAATTCACCCCTCCACTTT.